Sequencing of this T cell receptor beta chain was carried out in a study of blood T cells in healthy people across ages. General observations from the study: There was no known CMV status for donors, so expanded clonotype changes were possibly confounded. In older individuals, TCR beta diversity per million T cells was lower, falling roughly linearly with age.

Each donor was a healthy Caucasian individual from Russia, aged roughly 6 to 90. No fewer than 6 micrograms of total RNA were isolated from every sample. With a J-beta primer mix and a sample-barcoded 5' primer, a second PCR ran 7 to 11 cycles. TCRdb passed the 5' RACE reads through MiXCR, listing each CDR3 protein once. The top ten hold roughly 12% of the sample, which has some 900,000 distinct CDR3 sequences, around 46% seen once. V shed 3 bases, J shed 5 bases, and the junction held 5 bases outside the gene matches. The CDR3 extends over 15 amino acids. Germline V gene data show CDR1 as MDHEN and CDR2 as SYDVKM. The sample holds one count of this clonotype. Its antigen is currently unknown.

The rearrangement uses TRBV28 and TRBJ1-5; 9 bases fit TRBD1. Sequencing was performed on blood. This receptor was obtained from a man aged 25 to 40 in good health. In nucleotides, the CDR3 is TGTGCCAGCAGTTTGGGGACAGGGAGGCATCAGCCCCAGCATTTT. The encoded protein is CASSLGTGRHQPQHF.